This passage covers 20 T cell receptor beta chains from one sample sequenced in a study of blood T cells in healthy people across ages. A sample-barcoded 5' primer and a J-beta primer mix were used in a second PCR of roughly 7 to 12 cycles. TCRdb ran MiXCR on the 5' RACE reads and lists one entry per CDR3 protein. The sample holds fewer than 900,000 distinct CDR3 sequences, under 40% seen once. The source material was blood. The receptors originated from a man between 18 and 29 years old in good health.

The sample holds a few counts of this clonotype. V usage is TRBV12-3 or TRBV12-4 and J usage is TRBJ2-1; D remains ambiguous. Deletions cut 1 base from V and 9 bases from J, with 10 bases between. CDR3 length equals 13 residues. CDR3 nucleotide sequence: TGTGCCAGCAGTTTAGGGAGATTGACTGAGCAGTTCTTC. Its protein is CASSLGRLTEQFF.

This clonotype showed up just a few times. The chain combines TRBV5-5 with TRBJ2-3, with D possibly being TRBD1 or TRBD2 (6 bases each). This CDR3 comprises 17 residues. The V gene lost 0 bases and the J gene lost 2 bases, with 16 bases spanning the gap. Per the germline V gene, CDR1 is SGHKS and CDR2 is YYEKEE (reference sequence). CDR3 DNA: TGTGCCAGCAGCTTGGTCGGGGGCCGACCAGACACAGATACGCAGTATTTT. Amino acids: CASSLVGGRPDTDTQYF.

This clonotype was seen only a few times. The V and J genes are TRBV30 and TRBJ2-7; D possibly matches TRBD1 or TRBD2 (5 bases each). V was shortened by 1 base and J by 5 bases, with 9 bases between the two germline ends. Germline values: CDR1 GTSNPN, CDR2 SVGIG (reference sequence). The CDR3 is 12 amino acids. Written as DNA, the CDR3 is TGTGCCTGGAGTGGTGAGGGGCACGAGCAGTACTTC. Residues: CAWSGEGHEQYF.

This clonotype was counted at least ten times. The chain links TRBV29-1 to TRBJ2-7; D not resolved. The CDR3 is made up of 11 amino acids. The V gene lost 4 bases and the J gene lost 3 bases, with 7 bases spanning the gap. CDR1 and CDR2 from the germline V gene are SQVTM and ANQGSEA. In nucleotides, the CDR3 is TGCAGCGTTGGTCTGGGCTACGAGCAGTACTTC. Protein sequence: CSVGLGYEQYF.

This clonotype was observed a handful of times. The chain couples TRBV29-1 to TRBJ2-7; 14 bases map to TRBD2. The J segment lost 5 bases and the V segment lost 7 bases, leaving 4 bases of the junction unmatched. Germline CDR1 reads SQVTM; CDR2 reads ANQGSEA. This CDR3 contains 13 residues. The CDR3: CSAGTSGSNEQYF. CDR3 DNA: TGCAGCGCAGGGACTAGCGGGAGTAACGAGCAGTACTTC.

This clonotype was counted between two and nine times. CDR3 sequence: CASRQGALSEKLFF. Written as DNA, the CDR3 is TGTGCCAGCAGGCAGGGGGCGCTTAGCGAAAAACTGTTTTTT. This chain joins TRBV27 and TRBJ1-4; TRBD1 matches at 8 bases. In germline, CDR1 is MNHEY, CDR2 SMNVEV (reference sequence). CDR3 length: 14 amino acids. The V segment lost 6 bases and the J segment 8 bases; nucleotides outside the gene matches: 8.

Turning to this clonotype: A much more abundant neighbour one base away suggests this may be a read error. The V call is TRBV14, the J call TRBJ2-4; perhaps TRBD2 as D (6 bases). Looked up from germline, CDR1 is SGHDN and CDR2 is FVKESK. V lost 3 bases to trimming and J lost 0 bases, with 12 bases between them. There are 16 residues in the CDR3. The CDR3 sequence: CASSQGRTPAKNIQYF. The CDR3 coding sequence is TGTGCCAGCAGCCAGGGGAGGACACCAGCCAAAAACATTCAGTACTTC.

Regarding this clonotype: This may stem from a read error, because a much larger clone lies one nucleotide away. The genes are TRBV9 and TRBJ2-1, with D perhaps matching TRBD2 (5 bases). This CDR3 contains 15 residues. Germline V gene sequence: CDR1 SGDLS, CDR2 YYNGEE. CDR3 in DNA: TGTACCAGCAGCGTAGCGCAGGTCTCCTACAATGAGCAGTTCTTC. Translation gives CTSSVAQVSYNEQFF.

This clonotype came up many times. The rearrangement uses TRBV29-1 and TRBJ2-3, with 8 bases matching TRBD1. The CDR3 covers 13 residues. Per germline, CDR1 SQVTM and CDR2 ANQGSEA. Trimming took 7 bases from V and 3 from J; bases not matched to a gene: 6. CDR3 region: CSALGQVTDTQYF. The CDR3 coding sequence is TGCAGCGCCCTGGGACAGGTAACAGATACGCAGTATTTT.

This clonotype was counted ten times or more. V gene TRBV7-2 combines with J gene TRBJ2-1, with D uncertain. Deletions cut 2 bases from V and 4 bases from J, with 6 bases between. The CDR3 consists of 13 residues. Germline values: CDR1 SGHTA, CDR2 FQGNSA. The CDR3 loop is CASSLQPYNEQFF. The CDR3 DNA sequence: TGTGCCAGCAGCTTACAGCCTTACAATGAGCAGTTCTTC.

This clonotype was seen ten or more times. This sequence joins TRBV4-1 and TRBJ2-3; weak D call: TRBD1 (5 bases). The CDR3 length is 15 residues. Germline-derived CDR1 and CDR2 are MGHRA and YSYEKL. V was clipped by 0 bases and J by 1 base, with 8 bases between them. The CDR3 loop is CASSQDPGRTDTQYF. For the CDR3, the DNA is TGCGCCAGCAGCCAAGACCCAGGGCGCACAGATACGCAGTATTTT.

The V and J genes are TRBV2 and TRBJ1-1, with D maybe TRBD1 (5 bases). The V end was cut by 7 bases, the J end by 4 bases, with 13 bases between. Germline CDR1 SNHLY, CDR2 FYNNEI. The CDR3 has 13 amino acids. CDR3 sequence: CASKARVGTEAFF. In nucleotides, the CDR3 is TGTGCCAGCAAGGCCAGGGTCGGCACTGAAGCTTTCTTT. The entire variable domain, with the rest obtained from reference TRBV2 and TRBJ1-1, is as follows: EPEVTQTPSHQVTQMGQEVILRCVPISNHLYFYWYRQILGQKVEFLVSFYNNEISEKSEIFDDQFSVERPDGSNFTLKIRSTKLEDSAMYFCASKARVGTEAFFGQGTRLTVV.

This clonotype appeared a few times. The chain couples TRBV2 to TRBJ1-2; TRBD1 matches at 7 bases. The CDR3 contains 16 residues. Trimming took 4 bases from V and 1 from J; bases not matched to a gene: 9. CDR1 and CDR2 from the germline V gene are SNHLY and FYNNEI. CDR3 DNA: TGTGCCAGCAGTGGTCGACAGGGTTGGGGTAACTATGGCTACACCTTC. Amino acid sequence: CASSGRQGWGNYGYTF.

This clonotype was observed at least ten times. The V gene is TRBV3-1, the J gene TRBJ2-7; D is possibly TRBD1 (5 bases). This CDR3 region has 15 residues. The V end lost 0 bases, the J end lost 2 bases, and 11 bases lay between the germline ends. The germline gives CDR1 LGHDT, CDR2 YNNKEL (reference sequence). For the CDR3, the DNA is TGTGCCAGCAGCCAAGATGGCGACAGCCCCTACGAGCAGTACTTC. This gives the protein CASSQDGDSPYEQYF.

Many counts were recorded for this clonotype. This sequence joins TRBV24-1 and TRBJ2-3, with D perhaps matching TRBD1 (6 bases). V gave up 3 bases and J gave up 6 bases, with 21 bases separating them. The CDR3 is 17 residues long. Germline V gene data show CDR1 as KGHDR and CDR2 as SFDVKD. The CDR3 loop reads CATSDPRTRQDRDTQYF. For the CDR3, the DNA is TGTGCCACCAGTGATCCCCGGACCCGACAGGATCGCGATACGCAGTATTTT.

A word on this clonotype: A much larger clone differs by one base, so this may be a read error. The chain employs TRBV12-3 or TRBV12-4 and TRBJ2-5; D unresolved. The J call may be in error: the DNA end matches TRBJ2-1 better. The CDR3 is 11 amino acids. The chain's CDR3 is CASREEETQFF. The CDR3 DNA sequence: TGTGCCAGCAGGGAAGAAGAGACCCAGTTCTTC.

In DNA, the CDR3 is TGTGCCAGCAGTTTCATAGGGGGCGGCCAGCCCCAGCATTTT. It is translated as CASSFIGGGQPQHF. This chain uses TRBV12-3 or TRBV12-4 with TRBJ1-5; 7 bases match TRBD1. This CDR3 has 14 amino acids. V gave up 3 bases and J gave up 7 bases; unmatched junction bases: 6.

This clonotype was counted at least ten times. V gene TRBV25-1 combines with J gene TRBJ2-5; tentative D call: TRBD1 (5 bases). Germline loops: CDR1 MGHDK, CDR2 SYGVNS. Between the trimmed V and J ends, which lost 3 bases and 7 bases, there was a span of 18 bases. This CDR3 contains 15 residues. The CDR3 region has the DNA TGTGCCAGCAGTGAGACGACAGCTAAGAGTGGGACCCAGTACTTC. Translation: CASSETTAKSGTQYF.

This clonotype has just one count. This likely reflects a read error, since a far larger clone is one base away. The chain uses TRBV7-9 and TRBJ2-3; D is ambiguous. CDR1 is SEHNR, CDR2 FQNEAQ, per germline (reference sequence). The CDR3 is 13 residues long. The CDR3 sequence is CASNLVGTDTQYF. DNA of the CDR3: TGTGCCAGCAACTTAGTCGGCACAGATACGCAGTATTTT.

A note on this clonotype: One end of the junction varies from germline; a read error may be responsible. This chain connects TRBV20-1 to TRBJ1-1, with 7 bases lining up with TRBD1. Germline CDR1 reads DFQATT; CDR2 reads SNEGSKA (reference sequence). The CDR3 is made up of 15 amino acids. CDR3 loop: CSTRRVGTANTEAFF. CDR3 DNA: TGCAGTACTAGACGAGTTGGGACAGCGAACACTGAAGCTTTCTTT.